The rows below give T cell receptor beta chains drawn from one sample of a study of cytomegalovirus exposure and HLA in healthy donors. Sequencing used immunoSEQ multiplex PCR; TCRdb keeps in-frame clones, though not all of them. Among fewer than 200,000 clones, about 65% were seen once, and the ten largest hold more than 1.3%. Sequencing input: PBMCs. The receptor source for this set is a girl between 5 and 17 years old in good health and CMV-seronegative. Each CDR3 is given with its conserved first and last residue. D genes are given only for firm matches. A row's size may be missing; if present it is once, few, many or a size class.

j_gene: TRBJ1-3
v_gene: TRBV7-9
d_gene: .
abundance: .
CDR3aa: CASSLGGGNTIYF
CDR3nt: TGTGCCAGCAGCTTAGGAGGGGGAAACACCATATATTTT

j_gene: TRBJ1-2
v_gene: TRBV6-6
d_gene: .
abundance: .
CDR3aa: CASSYSRQGIFAGYTF
CDR3nt: TGTGCCAGCAGTTACTCGAGGCAGGGTATCTTTGCCGGCTACACCTTC

j_gene: TRBJ1-2
v_gene: TRBV28
d_gene: .
abundance: once
CDR3aa: CASSFGGYGYTF
CDR3nt: TGTGCCAGCAGTTTTGGCGGATATGGCTACACCTTC

j_gene: TRBJ1-5
v_gene: TRBV18
d_gene: .
abundance: .
CDR3aa: CASSRTNPEGQPQHF
CDR3nt: TGTGCCAGCTCACGAACGAATCCCGAGGGCCAGCCCCAGCATTTT

j_gene: TRBJ2-7
v_gene: TRBV15
d_gene: TRBD1
abundance: .
CDR3aa: CATSSWDREEQYF
CDR3nt: TGTGCCACCAGCAGCTGGGACAGGGAAGAGCAGTACTTC

j_gene: TRBJ2-3
v_gene: TRBV4-2
d_gene: TRBD2
abundance: .
CDR3aa: CASSQDGRGGRADTQYF
CDR3nt: TGTGCCAGCAGCCAAGACGGGCGGGGGGGCCGGGCAGATACGCAGTATTTT

j_gene: TRBJ1-4
v_gene: TRBV29-1
d_gene: .
abundance: few
CDR3aa: CSVDLGGGKLFF
CDR3nt: TGCAGCGTTGATCTTGGGGGAGGAAAACTGTTTTTT

j_gene: TRBJ1-2
v_gene: TRBV6-5
d_gene: TRBD1
abundance: .
CDR3aa: CASSYWTGGYTF
CDR3nt: TGTGCCAGCAGTTACTGGACAGGGGGCTACACCTTC

j_gene: TRBJ2-3
v_gene: TRBV5-1
d_gene: TRBD2
abundance: few
CDR3aa: CASSPSGGLADTQYF
CDR3nt: TGCGCCAGCAGCCCGAGCGGGGGGTTGGCAGATACGCAGTATTTT

j_gene: TRBJ2-3
v_gene: TRBV5-1
d_gene: TRBD2
abundance: .
CDR3aa: CASSPGLAGPTDTQYF
CDR3nt: TGCGCCAGCAGCCCCGGACTAGCGGGGCCCACAGATACGCAGTATTTT

j_gene: TRBJ1-6
v_gene: TRBV29-1
d_gene: .
abundance: .
CDR3aa: CSVTTGSSYNSPLHF
CDR3nt: TGCAGCGTTACTACAGGGAGCTCCTATAATTCACCCCTCCACTTT

j_gene: TRBJ2-5
v_gene: TRBV19
d_gene: .
abundance: .
CDR3aa: CASSQSRALQETQYF
CDR3nt: TGTGCCAGTAGTCAGAGCAGGGCCCTCCAAGAGACCCAGTACTTC

j_gene: TRBJ1-1
v_gene: TRBV29-1
d_gene: .
abundance: .
CDR3aa: CSVVAVVGEAFF
CDR3nt: TGCAGCGTGGTAGCGGTGGTTGGTGAAGCTTTCTTT

j_gene: TRBJ2-7
v_gene: TRBV6-5
d_gene: TRBD2
abundance: .
CDR3aa: CASRPGLDPSYEQYF
CDR3nt: TGTGCCAGCAGACCGGGACTAGATCCCTCCTACGAGCAGTACTTC

j_gene: TRBJ1-1
v_gene: TRBV6-5
d_gene: .
abundance: .
CDR3aa: CASSYSGGPEAFF
CDR3nt: TGTGCCAGCAGTTACTCAGGGGGTCCGGAAGCTTTCTTT

j_gene: TRBJ1-1
v_gene: TRBV5-1
d_gene: TRBD1
abundance: .
CDR3aa: CASSLLTGVSTEAFF
CDR3nt: TGCGCCAGCAGCTTGTTGACAGGGGTGAGCACTGAAGCTTTCTTT

j_gene: TRBJ1-1
v_gene: TRBV11-2
d_gene: .
abundance: .
CDR3aa: CASSLVRGLNTEAFF
CDR3nt: TGTGCCAGCAGCTTAGTTAGGGGTCTAAACACTGAAGCTTTCTTT

j_gene: TRBJ2-7
v_gene: TRBV18
d_gene: TRBD1
abundance: .
CDR3aa: CASSPVLGQGSEQYF
CDR3nt: TGTGCCAGCTCACCGGTCTTAGGACAGGGCAGCGAGCAGTACTTC

j_gene: TRBJ1-2
v_gene: TRBV7-9
d_gene: .
abundance: .
CDR3aa: CASSVTKPGQNLYGYTF
CDR3nt: TGTGCCAGCAGCGTCACCAAACCCGGACAGAATCTCTATGGCTACACCTTC

j_gene: TRBJ2-5
v_gene: TRBV9
d_gene: TRBD2
abundance: .
CDR3aa: CASSQARGAVQETQYF
CDR3nt: TGTGCCAGCAGCCAAGCGCGGGGGGCTGTACAAGAGACCCAGTACTTC

j_gene: TRBJ2-1
v_gene: TRBV6-6
d_gene: .
abundance: .
CDR3aa: CASSAGLYNEQFF
CDR3nt: TGTGCCAGCAGTGCCGGACTTTACAATGAGCAGTTCTTC

j_gene: TRBJ1-2
v_gene: TRBV11-2
d_gene: TRBD1
abundance: few
CDR3aa: CASSQRRRDSRNYGYTF
CDR3nt: TGTGCCAGCAGCCAAAGACGGAGGGACAGCCGGAACTATGGCTACACCTTC

j_gene: TRBJ1-1
v_gene: TRBV27
d_gene: .
abundance: once
CDR3aa: CASSTHYYTEAFF
CDR3nt: TGTGCCAGCAGTACTCACTACTACACTGAAGCTTTCTTT

j_gene: TRBJ2-3
v_gene: TRBV15
d_gene: .
abundance: once
CDR3aa: CATSRDPTESDTQYF
CDR3nt: TGTGCCACCAGCAGAGACCCTACAGAGTCGGATACGCAGTATTTT

j_gene: TRBJ1-2
v_gene: TRBV5-1
d_gene: .
abundance: .
CDR3aa: CASSLAQQGDGYTF
CDR3nt: TGCGCCAGCAGCTTGGCCCAACAGGGAGACGGCTACACCTTC

j_gene: TRBJ1-5
v_gene: TRBV6-4
d_gene: TRBD1
abundance: .
CDR3aa: CASIRTGGAGQPQHF
CDR3nt: TGTGCCAGCATAAGAACAGGGGGCGCGGGTCAGCCCCAGCATTTT

j_gene: TRBJ1-1
v_gene: TRBV7-9
d_gene: TRBD1
abundance: .
CDR3aa: CASSSSRTGNTEAFF
CDR3nt: TGTGCCAGCAGCTCAAGCCGGACAGGGAACACTGAAGCTTTCTTT

j_gene: TRBJ1-1
v_gene: TRBV10-3
d_gene: .
abundance: .
CDR3aa: CAISEKTTPGTEAFF
CDR3nt: TGTGCCATCAGTGAAAAAACCACCCCAGGGACTGAAGCTTTCTTT

j_gene: TRBJ2-3
v_gene: TRBV2
d_gene: TRBD2
abundance: .
CDR3aa: CASSLAGERTDTQYF
CDR3nt: TGTGCCAGCAGTCTAGCGGGGGAGCGCACAGATACGCAGTATTTT

j_gene: TRBJ2-1
v_gene: TRBV28
d_gene: TRBD1
abundance: .
CDR3aa: CASSGQGSNEQFF
CDR3nt: TGTGCCAGCTCGGGACAGGGCTCCAATGAGCAGTTCTTC

j_gene: TRBJ2-7
v_gene: TRBV5-6
d_gene: .
abundance: .
CDR3aa: CASTPRGWSYEQYF
CDR3nt: TGTGCCAGCACCCCCCGAGGGTGGTCCTACGAGCAGTACTTC

j_gene: TRBJ1-4
v_gene: TRBV10-2
d_gene: .
abundance: few
CDR3aa: CASIQGTAKGKLFF
CDR3nt: TGCGCCAGCATCCAGGGCACGGCTAAGGGAAAACTGTTTTTT

j_gene: TRBJ1-2
v_gene: TRBV9
d_gene: .
abundance: .
CDR3aa: CASSASPRGAGYTF
CDR3nt: TGTGCCAGCAGCGCCTCCCCGCGGGGGGCTGGCTACACCTTC

j_gene: TRBJ2-4
v_gene: TRBV6-1
d_gene: .
abundance: .
CDR3aa: CASSGTAQNIQYF
CDR3nt: TGTGCCAGCAGCGGCACAGCCCAAAACATTCAGTACTTC

j_gene: TRBJ1-1
v_gene: TRBV25-1
d_gene: TRBD1
abundance: .
CDR3aa: CASSKGARTEAFF
CDR3nt: TGTGCCAGCAGTAAGGGGGCGCGCACTGAAGCTTTCTTT

j_gene: TRBJ1-6
v_gene: TRBV5-1
d_gene: TRBD1
abundance: once
CDR3aa: CASSSGQGSSPLHF
CDR3nt: TGCGCCAGCAGCTCGGGACAGGGGTCTTCACCCCTCCACTTT

j_gene: TRBJ1-2
v_gene: TRBV6-6
d_gene: .
abundance: few
CDR3aa: CASSMTASYGYTF
CDR3nt: TGTGCCAGCAGTATGACAGCCTCCTATGGCTACACCTTC

j_gene: TRBJ1-6
v_gene: TRBV11-2
d_gene: .
abundance: .
CDR3aa: CASRPQGGNSPLHF
CDR3nt: TGTGCCAGCAGGCCTCAGGGTGGCAATTCACCCCTCCACTTT

j_gene: TRBJ2-3
v_gene: TRBV5-1
d_gene: .
abundance: .
CDR3aa: CASSWEDTQYF
CDR3nt: TGCGCCAGCAGCTGGGAGGATACGCAGTATTTT

j_gene: TRBJ2-3
v_gene: TRBV7-6
d_gene: TRBD1
abundance: .
CDR3aa: CASSRLTGGTDTQYF
CDR3nt: TGTGCCAGCAGCCGCTTGACAGGGGGCACAGATACGCAGTATTTT

j_gene: TRBJ2-7
v_gene: TRBV19
d_gene: .
abundance: few
CDR3aa: CASSIDRYEQYF
CDR3nt: TGTGCCAGTAGTATAGATCGGTACGAGCAGTACTTC

j_gene: TRBJ1-6
v_gene: TRBV6-1
d_gene: .
abundance: .
CDR3aa: CASSESLGALGSPLHF
CDR3nt: TGTGCCAGCAGTGAAAGCCTAGGGGCCTTGGGTTCACCCCTCCACTTT

j_gene: TRBJ1-2
v_gene: TRBV5-6
d_gene: .
abundance: .
CDR3aa: CASSLTGNVYGYTF
CDR3nt: TGTGCCAGCAGCTTGACAGGGAACGTCTATGGCTACACCTTC

j_gene: TRBJ1-1
v_gene: TRBV27
d_gene: .
abundance: few
CDR3aa: CASSLRGGVPSNTEAFF
CDR3nt: TGTGCCAGCAGTTTGAGGGGCGGGGTCCCTTCGAACACTGAAGCTTTCTTT